This TCR beta chain was identified during a study of cytomegalovirus exposure and HLA in healthy donors. CDR3 length: 16 amino acids. Germline loops: CDR1 SGHRS, CDR2 YFSETQ. The trim removed 4 bases at V and 5 bases at J, leaving 12 bases unmatched. Amplification used 60 Vbeta primers and 13 Jbeta primers. TCRdb's table, derived via immunoSEQ multiplex PCR, lists solely in-frame clones and lacks some. This table holds around 170,000 clones, 79% found once. The chain uses TRBV5-1 and TRBJ2-5, with TRBD2 identical over 9 bases. Sequencing was carried out using PBMCs. The TCR comes from a woman in her forties in good health and CMV-seronegative. CDR3 protein: CASSGGAGGQMETQYF. CDR3 in DNA: TGCGCCAGCAGCGGCGGTGCGGGAGGGCAGATGGAGACCCAGTACTTC.